The sequence of this T cell receptor (beta chain) was determined in a study of breast tumors, draining lymph nodes, adjacent tissues. General study findings and limits: Tumor repertoires ranked between lymph nodes and nontumor tissue in diversity, with V and J gene preferences. The data were judged consistent with most tumor T cells coming from lymph node and expanding in tumor. Luminal-like breast cancer showed significantly higher tumor–nontumor repertoire similarity than basal-like. Data only fit, rather than demonstrated, lymph node origin of most tumor T cells.

Breast cancer patients provided tissue from their axillary draining lymph nodes. V dropped 3 bases and J dropped 5; count of bases not matched to a gene: 5. This CDR3 is 16 amino acids long. The germline V gene has CDR1 SGHAT and CDR2 FQNNGV. MiXCR, applied by TCRdb to the multiplex PCR reads, yields one record per CDR3 protein. The data hold under 250,000 distinct CDR3 sequences, with roughly 30% observed a single time. On this clonotype: Its antigen is currently unknown.

The receptor was derived from a female donor with breast cancer. Some clones in this sample may be carry-over from other donors' samples. Sequencing used axillary lymph node tissue. The chain recombines TRBV11-2 with TRBJ1-4; TRBD1 aligns across 11 bases. Written as DNA, the CDR3 is TGTGCCAGCAGCTTTACCGGGACAGGGGGGAATGAAAAACTGTTTTTT. The encoded protein is CASSFTGTGGNEKLFF.